Below, 10 T cell receptor beta chains from the same sample are listed, as sequenced in a study of radiotherapy plus CTLA-4 blockade in lung cancer. Profiling relied on immunoSEQ multiplex PCR, and the TCRdb table lists in-frame clones only, not all of them. Among about 72,000 clones listed, approximately 80% were seen once. The sequenced sample was peripheral blood, obtained from a patient treated with radiotherapy plus ipilimumab. The source of these receptors is a human donor with non-small cell lung cancer who had a complete response to radiotherapy plus ipilimumab.

This clone was picked up one time. The rearrangement uses TRBV27 and TRBJ1-2; D possibly corresponds to TRBD1 (5 bases). This CDR3 contains 13 residues. From germline, CDR1 is MNHEY and CDR2 SMNVEV (reference sequence). Trimming cost V 5 bases and J 4 bases, with 11 bases left between them. The CDR3 here is CASSDGGSYGYTF. DNA for the CDR3: TGTGCCAGCAGTGACGGGGGAAGCTATGGCTACACCTTC.

The chain carries TRBV7-6 and TRBJ1-1; 7 nucleotides match TRBD1. The CDR3 is 19 amino acids. V dropped 1 base and J dropped 0; count of bases not matched to a gene: 14. The germline V gene encodes CDR1 SGHVS and CDR2 FNYEAQ. The CDR3 is CASSLGRGTAGGMNTEAFF. DNA of the CDR3: TGTGCCAGCAGCTTAGGCCGAGGGACAGCCGGCGGGATGAACACTGAAGCTTTCTTT.

DNA for the CDR3: TGTGCCAGCAGTCCCTCCCTTTCGGGTCGAGCGTACGATACGCAGTATTTT. Its translation: CASSPSLSGRAYDTQYF. This rearrangement joins TRBV7-2 to TRBJ2-3; no reliable D call. Germline CDR1 is SGHTA and CDR2 is FQGNSA. Between the trimmed V and J ends, which lost 6 bases and 6 bases, there was a span of 25 bases. The CDR3 extends over 17 amino acids.

J is TRBJ1-1 and V is TRBV6-6, with no clear D. Trimming shortened V by 8 bases and J by 0 bases, and 10 bases separated the two germline ends. CDR3 length: 13 amino acids. Per germline, CDR1 MNHNY and CDR2 SVGAGI (reference sequence). CDR3 DNA: TGTGCCAGCCCCGGGCCGGTGAACACTGAAGCTTTCTTT. Amino acids: CASPGPVNTEAFF.

The genes are TRBV4-1 and TRBJ1-1, with D hard to call. The CDR3 length is 14 residues. V gave up 3 bases and J gave up 2 bases, with 10 bases separating them. Germline assignment: CDR1 MGHRA and CDR2 YSYEKL. CDR3 loop: CASSHLTRNTEAFF. DNA for the CDR3: TGCGCCAGCAGCCATTTGACAAGAAACACTGAAGCTTTCTTT.

V gene TRBV27 combines with J gene TRBJ1-1; tentative D call: TRBD1 (5 bases). Trimming took 6 bases from V and 5 from J, leaving 13 bases between them. Germline V gene data show CDR1 as MNHEY and CDR2 as SMNVEV (reference sequence). The CDR3 is made up of 13 amino acids. In nucleotides, the CDR3 is TGTGCCAGCAGATACGGGGGATGGACTGAAGCTTTCTTT. It yields the protein CASRYGGWTEAFF.

V usage is TRBV7-2 and J usage is TRBJ1-3; D unresolved. This CDR3 has 18 residues. CDR1 SGHTA and CDR2 FQGNSA come from the germline V gene. V was clipped by 1 base and J by 0 bases, with 16 bases between them. In nucleotides, the CDR3 is TGTGCCAGCAGCTTAGGTCCCTCTTTGGGAGCCTCTGGAAACACCATATATTTT. Translating it yields CASSLGPSLGASGNTIYF.

The chain joins TRBV19 to TRBJ2-5; D gene uncertain. The CDR3 runs 11 residues. With 3 bases removed from V and 5 bases from J, the gap between germline ends came to 4 bases. Germline V gene data show CDR1 as LNHDA and CDR2 as SQIVND (reference sequence). This CDR3 reads CASSMEETQYF. CDR3 DNA sequence: TGTGCCAGTAGTATGGAGGAGACCCAGTACTTC.

The rearrangement joins TRBV11-2 to TRBJ2-5; TRBD2 might be the D (5 bases). V gave up 5 bases and J gave up 5 bases, with 18 bases separating them. The CDR3 has 15 residues. CDR1 SGHAT and CDR2 FQNNGV come from the germline V gene. The CDR3 sequence is CASSVGPGKRETQYF. For the CDR3, the DNA is TGTGCCAGCAGCGTAGGCCCGGGCAAGCGGGAGACCCAGTACTTC. Based on the CDR3 plus reference TRBV11-2 and TRBJ2-5, the full variable domain is EAGVAQSPRYKIIEKRQSVAFWCNPISGHATLYWYQQILGQGPKLLIQFQNNGVVDDSQLPKDRFSAERLKGVDSTLKIQPAKLEDSAVYLCASSVGPGKRETQYFGPGTRLLVL.

V is TRBV14 and J is TRBJ1-1, with 8 bases fitting TRBD1. The CDR3 totals 14 residues. After removal of 6 bases from V and 10 bases from J, the junction contained 13 bases not matched to a gene. The germline gives CDR1 SGHDN, CDR2 FVKESK. The CDR3 sequence is CASRGRGREGLAFF. CDR3 DNA: TGTGCCAGCAGGGGCAGGGGGCGAGAAGGGCTAGCTTTCTTT.